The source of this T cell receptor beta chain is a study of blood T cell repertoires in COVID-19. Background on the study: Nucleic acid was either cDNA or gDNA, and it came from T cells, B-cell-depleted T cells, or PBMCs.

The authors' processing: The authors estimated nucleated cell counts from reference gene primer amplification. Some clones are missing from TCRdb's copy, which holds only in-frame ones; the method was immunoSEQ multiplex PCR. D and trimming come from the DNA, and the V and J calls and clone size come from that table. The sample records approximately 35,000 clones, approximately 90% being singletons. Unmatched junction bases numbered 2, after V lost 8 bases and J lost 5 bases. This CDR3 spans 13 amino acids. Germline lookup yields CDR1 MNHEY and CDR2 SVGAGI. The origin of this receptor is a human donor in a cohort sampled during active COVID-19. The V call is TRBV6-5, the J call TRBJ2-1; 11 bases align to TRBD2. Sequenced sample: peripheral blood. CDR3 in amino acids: CASQGLADNEQFF. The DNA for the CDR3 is TGTGCCAGCCAGGGACTAGCGGACAATGAGCAGTTCTTC.